This T cell receptor (beta chain) was recovered during a study of blood T cell repertoires in COVID-19. In the study overall: Italy, Spain and the United States were the sources of the convalescent and acute COVID-19 samples. T cells, B-cell-depleted T cells, or PBMCs provided the cDNA or gDNA that served as material.

Seattle researchers signed up patients amid active infection and tracked them longitudinally. In the authors' workflow: By means of reference gene primer amplification, nucleated cell counts were estimated. The repertoire was sequenced with immunoSEQ multiplex PCR; TCRdb's copy has only in-frame clones and lacks some. V and J calls and clone size are as listed in that table; D and trimming were resolved from the DNA. The data hold roughly 250,000 clones, with approximately 85% observed a single time. Sample: peripheral blood. This sequence originates from a human donor with COVID-19, enrolled during active disease. The donor label of this sample is uncertain.

CDR3: CASSLDRGTDTQYF. CDR3 sequence (DNA): TGTGCCAGCAGCCTGGACCGAGGGACAGATACGCAGTATTTT. The chain combines TRBV5-8 with TRBJ2-3; D possibly corresponds to TRBD2 (5 bases). The V end was cut by 4 bases, the J end by 3 bases, with 12 bases between. Germline CDR1 SGHTS, CDR2 YDEGEE. This CDR3 is built from 14 residues. The full variable domain, its missing parts supplied by reference TRBV5-8 and TRBJ2-3, is EAGVTQSPTHLIKTRGQQATLRCSPISGHTSVYWYQQALGLGLQFLLWYDEGEERNRGNFPPRFSGRQFPNYSSELNVNALELEDSALYLCASSLDRGTDTQYFGPGTRLTVL.